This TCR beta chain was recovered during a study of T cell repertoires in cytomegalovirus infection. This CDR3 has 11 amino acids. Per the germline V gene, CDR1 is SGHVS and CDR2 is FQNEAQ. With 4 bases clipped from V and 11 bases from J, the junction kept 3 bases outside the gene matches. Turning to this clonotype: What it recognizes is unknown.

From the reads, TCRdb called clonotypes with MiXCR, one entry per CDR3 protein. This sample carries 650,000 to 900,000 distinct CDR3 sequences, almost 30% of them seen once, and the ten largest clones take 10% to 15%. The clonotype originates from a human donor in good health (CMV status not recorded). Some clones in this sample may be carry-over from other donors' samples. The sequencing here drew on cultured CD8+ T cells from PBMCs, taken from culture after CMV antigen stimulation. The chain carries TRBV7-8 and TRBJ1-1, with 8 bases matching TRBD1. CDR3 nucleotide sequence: TGTGCCAGCAGCTCGACAGGGGAGGCTTTCTTT. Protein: CASSSTGEAFF. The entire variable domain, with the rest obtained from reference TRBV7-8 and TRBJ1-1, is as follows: GAGVSQSPRYKVAKRGQDVALRCDPISGHVSLFWYQQALGQGPEFLTYFQNEAQLDKSGLPSDRFFAERPEGSVSTLKIQRTQQEDSAVYLCASSSTGEAFFGQGTRLTVV.